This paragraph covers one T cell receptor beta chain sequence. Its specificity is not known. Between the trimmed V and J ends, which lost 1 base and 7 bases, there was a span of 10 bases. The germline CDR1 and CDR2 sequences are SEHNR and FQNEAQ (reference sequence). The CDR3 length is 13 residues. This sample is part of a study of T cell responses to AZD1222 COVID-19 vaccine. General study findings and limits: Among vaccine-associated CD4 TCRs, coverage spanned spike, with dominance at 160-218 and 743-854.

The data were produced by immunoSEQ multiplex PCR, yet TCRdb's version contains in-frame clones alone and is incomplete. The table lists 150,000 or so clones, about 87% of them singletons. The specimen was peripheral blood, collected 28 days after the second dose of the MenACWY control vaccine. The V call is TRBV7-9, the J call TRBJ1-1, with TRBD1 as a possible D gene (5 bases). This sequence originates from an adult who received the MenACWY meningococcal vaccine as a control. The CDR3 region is CASSLEDSLEAFF. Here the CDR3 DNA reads TGTGCCAGCAGCTTAGAAGACAGCCTTGAAGCTTTCTTT.